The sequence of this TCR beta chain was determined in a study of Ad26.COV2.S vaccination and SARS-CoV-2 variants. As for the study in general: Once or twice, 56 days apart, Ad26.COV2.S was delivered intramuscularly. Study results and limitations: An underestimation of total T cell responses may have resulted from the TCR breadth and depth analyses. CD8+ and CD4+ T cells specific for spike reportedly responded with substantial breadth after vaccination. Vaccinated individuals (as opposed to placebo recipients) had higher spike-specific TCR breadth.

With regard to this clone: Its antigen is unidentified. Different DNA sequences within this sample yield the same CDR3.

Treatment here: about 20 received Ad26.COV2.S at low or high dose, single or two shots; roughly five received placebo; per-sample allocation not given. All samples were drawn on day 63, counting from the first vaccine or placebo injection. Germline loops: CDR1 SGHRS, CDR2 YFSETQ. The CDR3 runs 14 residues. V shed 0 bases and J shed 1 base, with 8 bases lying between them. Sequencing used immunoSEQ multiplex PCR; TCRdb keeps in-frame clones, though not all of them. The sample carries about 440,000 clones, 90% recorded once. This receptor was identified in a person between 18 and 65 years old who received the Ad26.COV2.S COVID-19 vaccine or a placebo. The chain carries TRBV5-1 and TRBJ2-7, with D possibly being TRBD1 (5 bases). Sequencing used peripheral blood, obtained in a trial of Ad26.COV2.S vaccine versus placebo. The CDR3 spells CASSLGQGSYEQYF. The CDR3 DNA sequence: TGCGCCAGCAGCTTGGGTCAGGGTTCCTACGAGCAGTACTTC.